This T cell receptor (beta chain) derives from a study of cytomegalovirus exposure and HLA in healthy donors. Overall study context: Around 77% of 398 genotyped donors fell in the Caucasian-associated ancestry cluster.

It was with 60 Vbeta and 13 Jbeta primers that the PCR ran. The protocol was immunoSEQ multiplex PCR, while the TCRdb copy is restricted to in-frame clones and leaves out a portion. The profile shows roughly 89,000 clones, 70% to 90% of them singletons. As concerns this clone: Its specificity is unknown.

Germline loops: CDR1 LGHNA, CDR2 YNFKEQ. The CDR3 sequence is 17 residues long. The germline V and J ends were trimmed by 3 bases and 1 base, with 19 bases remaining between them. Study findings and constraints: High specificity and sensitivity for cytomegalovirus status were reported for the classifier. In vitro data verified a few CMV-associated chains as specific for CMV antigens. The investigators catalogued under 200 TCR beta chains as cytomegalovirus-associated.

The receptor was isolated from a man between 18 and 29 years old in good health and CMV-seronegative. The sequenced material came from PBMCs. This chain links TRBV4-2 with TRBJ2-7, with TRBD2 as a possible D gene (7 bases). The CDR3 reads CASSQAYRDYLSYEQYF. The CDR3, as DNA: TGTGCCAGCAGCCAGGCCTACAGGGACTACCTGTCCTACGAGCAGTACTTC.